This record covers a single T cell receptor beta chain. The antigen is undetermined. These data come from a study of molecular identifiers for immune sequencing clone quantification. Study-level results: Sizes of highly expanded clones could be underestimated through identical TCRs sharing a barcode. More than 97% of effector molecules, versus under 1% of naive-cell molecules, belonged to clones above 20 RNA copies.

Previously reported methods and listed TCR primers produced the bulk TCR libraries. TCRdb re-analysed the PCR reads in MiXCR, keeping a single row per CDR3 protein. Among about 630,000 distinct CDR3 sequences listed, 25% were seen once. A CD8+CD4-CCR7+CD45RA+ gate was used to sort naive CD8 T cells. With 2 bases removed from V and 2 bases from J, the gap between germline ends came to 11 bases. The CDR3 has 14 amino acids. The V gene's germline CDR1 is SGHRS and CDR2 YFSETQ. The TCR sequence derives from a human donor in good health. Some libraries in this study had Jurkat cell RNA spiked in. This sequence joins TRBV5-1 and TRBJ2-7; the D gene is possibly TRBD2 (6 bases). The sample taken for sequencing was naive CD8+ T cells from blood, with Jurkat cell RNA spiked in. The subset is: FACS-sorted CD8+CD4-CCR7+CD45RA+ naive T cells. CDR3: CASSFTSFTYEQYF. The CDR3 region has the DNA TGCGCCAGCAGCTTTACTAGCTTCACCTACGAGCAGTACTTC. The full variable domain, rest sourced from reference TRBV5-1 and TRBJ2-7, is KAGVTQTPRYLIKTRGQQVTLSCSPISGHRSVSWYQQTPGQGLQFLFEYFSETQRNKGNFPGRFSGRQFSNSRSEMNVSTLELGDSALYLCASSFTSFTYEQYFGPGTRLTVT.